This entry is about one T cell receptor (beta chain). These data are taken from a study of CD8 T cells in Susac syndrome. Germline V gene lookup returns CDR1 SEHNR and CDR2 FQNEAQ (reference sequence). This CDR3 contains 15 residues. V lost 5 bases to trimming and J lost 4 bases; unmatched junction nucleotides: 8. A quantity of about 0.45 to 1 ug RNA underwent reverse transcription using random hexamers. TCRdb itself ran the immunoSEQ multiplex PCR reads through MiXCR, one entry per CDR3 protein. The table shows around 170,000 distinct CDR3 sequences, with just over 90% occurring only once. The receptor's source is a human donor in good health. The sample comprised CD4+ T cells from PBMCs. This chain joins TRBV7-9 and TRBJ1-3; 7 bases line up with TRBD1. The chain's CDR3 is CASSPRQGLGNTIYF. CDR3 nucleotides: TGTGCCAGCAGCCCAAGACAGGGTTTGGGAAACACCATATATTTT.